A selection of T cell receptor beta chains follows, all from one sample in a study of shared clonotypes between healthy human individuals. Sequencing used immunoSEQ multiplex PCR; TCRdb keeps in-frame clones, though not all of them. The repertoire holds millions of clones, with roughly 94% as singletons. What was sequenced was naive CD8+ T cells sorted from blood. The receptors originated from a man between 18 and 35 years old in good health. CDR3s include the opening cysteine and the closing phenylalanine or tryptophan. Size tells how often a clone was seen (once, few, many) or the class of an expanded clone, and some rows leave it out.

TRBJ1-2	NA	TRBV5-4	CASSYNRGLSYGYTF
TRBJ2-7	NA	TRBV5-6	CASSGPYEQYF
TRBJ1-1	NA	TRBV28	CASSLGAGGTEAFF
TRBJ2-2	NA	TRBV15	CATSRDVPGRVANTGELFF
TRBJ1-1	once	TRBV5-6	CASSYRGTGLAAFF
TRBJ2-1	NA	TRBV14	CASSQDLTAQFF
TRBJ2-5	NA	TRBV7-2	CASSQPGQYETQYF
TRBJ2-1	NA	TRBV10-3	CAISEESGYYNEQFF
TRBJ1-1	NA	TRBV5-1	CASSLGDSNTEAFF
TRBJ1-5	once	TRBV15	CATSGLAGVQPQHF
TRBJ1-5	NA	TRBV11-2	CASSLDIANQPQHF
TRBJ2-5	NA	TRBV6-6	CASSYIGQQETQYF
TRBJ1-2	once	TRBV5-8	CASPGEGSYGYTF
TRBJ2-7	NA	TRBV5-1	CASSPGLAGDSYEQYF
TRBJ1-5	once	TRBV27	CASSSLGNQPQHF
TRBJ2-3	NA	TRBV6-4	CASSDSGLTDTQYF
TRBJ2-2	NA	TRBV5-6	CASSLTIDRWGNTGELFF
TRBJ1-1	few	TRBV6-5	CASSYYGETEAFF
TRBJ1-1	NA	TRBV13	CASSLEDGTEAFF
TRBJ2-7	NA	TRBV10-1	CASSEGYEQYF
TRBJ2-7	NA	TRBV28	CASSSSDRGLYEQYF
TRBJ2-7	NA	TRBV5-6	CASSLELRSYEQYF
TRBJ2-2	NA	TRBV6-6	CASSPDRTNTGELFF
TRBJ2-2	NA	TRBV4-3	CASSRLQLAGVDTGELFF
TRBJ1-1	NA	TRBV5-1	CASSLTPNTEAFF
TRBJ2-3	NA	TRBV7-9	CASSLVPGATDTQYF
TRBJ2-1	NA	TRBV7-9	CASSPWTGGRGEQFF
TRBJ2-7	once	TRBV11-2	CASRSTSGHEQYF
TRBJ2-1	NA	TRBV4-1	CASSQLGGNEQFF
TRBJ1-4	NA	TRBV29-1	CSVGWDRGRSNEKLFF
TRBJ2-7	NA	TRBV4-3	CASSQAVRGGYEQYF
TRBJ2-3	NA	TRBV9	CASSVAGIGAGEGTDTQYF
TRBJ2-7	once	TRBV30	CAWSAGSYEQYF
TRBJ2-3	NA	TRBV10-3	CAISEGPHTDTQYF
TRBJ2-7	once	TRBV5-6	CASSLTGVYEQYF
TRBJ1-1	NA	TRBV27	CASSPGQGLFVRAFF
TRBJ1-1	NA	TRBV6-5	CASITRTGFEAFF
TRBJ2-7	NA	TRBV6-6	CASSYFRELYEQYF